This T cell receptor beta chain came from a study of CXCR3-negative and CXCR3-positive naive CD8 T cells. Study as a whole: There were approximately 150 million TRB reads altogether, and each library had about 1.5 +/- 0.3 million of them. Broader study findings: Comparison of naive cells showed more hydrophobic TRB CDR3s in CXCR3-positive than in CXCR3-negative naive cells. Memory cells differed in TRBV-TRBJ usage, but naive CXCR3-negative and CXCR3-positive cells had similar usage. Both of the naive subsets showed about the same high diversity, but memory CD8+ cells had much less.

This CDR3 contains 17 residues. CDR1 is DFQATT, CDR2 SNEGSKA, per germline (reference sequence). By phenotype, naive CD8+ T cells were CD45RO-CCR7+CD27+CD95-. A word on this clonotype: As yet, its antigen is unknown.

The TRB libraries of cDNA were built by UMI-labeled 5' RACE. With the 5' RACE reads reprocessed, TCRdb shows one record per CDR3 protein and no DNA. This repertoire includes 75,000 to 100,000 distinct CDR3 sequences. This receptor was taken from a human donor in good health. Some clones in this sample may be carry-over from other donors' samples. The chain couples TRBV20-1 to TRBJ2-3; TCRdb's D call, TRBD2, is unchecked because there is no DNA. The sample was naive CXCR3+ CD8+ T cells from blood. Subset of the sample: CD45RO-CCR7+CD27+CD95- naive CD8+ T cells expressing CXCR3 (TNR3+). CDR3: CSARGVAGPPGTDTQYF.